The 20 T cell receptor beta chains below were found in one sample sequenced in a study of T cell responses to AZD1222 COVID-19 vaccine. Using immunoSEQ multiplex PCR, the repertoire was profiled, and TCRdb retains in-frame clones only, with some absent. The sample yields roughly 140,000 clones, around nine tenths seen once. This specimen consisted of peripheral blood, obtained on day 0 of AZD1222 vaccination. These receptors were obtained from an adult in good health.

This clone was observed a single time. This chain connects TRBV5-1 to TRBJ2-7; D possibly uses TRBD1 or TRBD2 (5 bases each). There are 15 residues in the CDR3. Trimming removed 4 bases from V and 2 bases from J, with 16 bases in between. From germline, CDR1 is SGHRS and CDR2 YFSETQ. CDR3 loop: CASSTEGLGTYEQYF. CDR3 DNA: TGCGCCAGCAGCACCGAGGGGCTGGGTACCTACGAGCAGTACTTC.

This rearrangement joins TRBV28 to TRBJ2-3; a weak D match, TRBD2 (5 bases). Trimming removed 2 bases at V and 1 base at J, with 10 bases between. The germline V gene encodes CDR1 MDHEN and CDR2 SYDVKM. This CDR3 is built from 15 residues. The CDR3 DNA sequence: TGTGCCAGCAGTTTAGGGCCCGGGGGCACAGATACGCAGTATTTT. Translated: CASSLGPGGTDTQYF.

The DNA for the CDR3 is TGTGCCAGCAGTTTGGGCGGGGATTCCTACAATGAGCAGTTCTTC. The encoded protein is CASSLGGDSYNEQFF. The chain joins TRBV27 to TRBJ2-1; D possibly corresponds to TRBD2 (6 bases). CDR3 length: 15 amino acids. Germline V gene sequence: CDR1 MNHEY, CDR2 SMNVEV (reference sequence). The V end was cut by 3 bases, the J end by 1 base, with 10 bases between.

This clone showed up just once. V is TRBV18 and J is TRBJ1-1; tentatively, D is TRBD1 (5 bases). This CDR3 contains 15 residues. From germline, CDR1 is KGHSH and CDR2 LQKENI. V was cut by 3 bases and J by 1 base, with 12 bases left in between. CDR3 loop: CASSPAGGKNTEAFF. In nucleotides, the CDR3 is TGTGCCAGCTCACCGGCGGGGGGAAAGAACACTGAAGCTTTCTTT.

This clone was seen only once. J is TRBJ2-7 and V is TRBV6-6, with 8 bases matching TRBD1. Germline V gene sequence: CDR1 MNHNY, CDR2 SVGAGI (reference sequence). V dropped 5 bases and J dropped 5; count of bases not matched to a gene: 8. The CDR3 runs to 14 residues. CDR3 bases: TGTGCCAGCAGTGCCCGGGACAGGAAGAACGAGCAGTACTTC. Translation: CASSARDRKNEQYF.

This clone has a single count. The rearrangement links TRBV28 to TRBJ1-5; D is ambiguous. There are 12 residues in the CDR3. In germline, CDR1 is MDHEN, CDR2 SYDVKM. V dropped 6 bases and J dropped 5 bases, with 8 bases sitting between them. The CDR3 region has the DNA TGTGCCAGCAGACCGTTGGATCAGCCCCAGCATTTT. The encoded protein is CASRPLDQPQHF. Supplemented by reference TRBV28 and TRBJ1-5, the full variable domain reads DVKVTQSSRYLVKRTGEKVFLECVQDMDHENMFWYRQDPGLGLRLIYFSYDVKMKEKGDIPEGYSVSREKKERFSLILESASTNQTSMYLCASRPLDQPQHFGDGTRLSIL.

The chain recombines TRBV28 with TRBJ1-6, with TRBD1 identical over 12 bases. The CDR3 has 16 residues. The V gene end was trimmed by 6 bases and the J gene end by 8 bases; junction bases not matched to a gene: 8. The germline CDR1 and CDR2 sequences are MDHEN and SYDVKM. The CDR3 here is CASRSSGTGGHSPLHF. The CDR3 region has the DNA TGTGCCAGCAGATCCTCCGGGACAGGGGGCCATTCACCCCTCCACTTT. Full variable domain (rest looked up from reference TRBV28 and TRBJ1-6): DVKVTQSSRYLVKRTGEKVFLECVQDMDHENMFWYRQDPGLGLRLIYFSYDVKMKEKGDIPEGYSVSREKKERFSLILESASTNQTSMYLCASRSSGTGGHSPLHFGNGTRLTVT.

The V call is TRBV23-1, the J call TRBJ1-5, with D unclear. TRBV23-1 is annotated as an ORF whose role is uncertain. The V gene lost 3 bases and the J gene lost 4 bases, with 22 bases spanning the gap. This CDR3 comprises 18 residues. CDR3 sequence reads: CASSHVLRATKRNQPQHF. CDR3 DNA: TGCGCCAGCAGTCACGTCTTACGGGCGACTAAACGAAATCAGCCCCAGCATTTT.

The table lists this clone with a count of one. The rearrangement links TRBV7-9 to TRBJ1-5; unclear D gene. V lost 5 bases and J 0 bases, leaving 11 bases between the germline ends. CDR1 is SEHNR, CDR2 FQNEAQ, per germline (reference sequence). The CDR3 sequence is 15 residues long. CDR3 in DNA: TGTGCCAGCAGCCCCCCGGGTTATAGCAATCAGCCCCAGCATTTT. Amino acids: CASSPPGYSNQPQHF.

This sequence joins TRBV4-2 and TRBJ1-3, with D hard to call. Germline-derived CDR1 and CDR2 are LGHNA and YNFKEQ. V dropped 4 bases and J dropped 0 bases, with 13 bases sitting between them. The CDR3 runs to 16 residues. Here the CDR3 reads CASSPGGPPSGNTIYF. The CDR3 region has the DNA TGTGCCAGCAGCCCCGGCGGGCCTCCCTCTGGAAACACCATATATTTT.

This clone has only one observation. The chain employs TRBV4-1 and TRBJ2-1; 10 nucleotides match TRBD2. There are 16 residues in the CDR3. Germline assignment: CDR1 MGHRA and CDR2 YSYEKL. The J segment lost 4 bases and the V segment lost 4 bases, leaving 7 bases of the junction unmatched. In nucleotides, the CDR3 is TGCGCCAGCAGCCTAACTAGCGGGGCTATATACAATGAGCAGTTCTTC. Protein product: CASSLTSGAIYNEQFF.

The chain is built from TRBV5-4 and TRBJ2-4, with 8 bases that match TRBD2. The trim removed 4 bases at V and 0 bases at J, leaving 12 bases unmatched. The germline gives CDR1 SGHNT, CDR2 YYREEE (reference sequence). The CDR3 has 18 residues. CDR3 protein: CASSRKAGEQLAKNIQYF. Written as DNA, the CDR3 is TGTGCCAGCAGCCGAAAAGCGGGGGAGCAATTAGCCAAAAACATTCAGTACTTC.

The rearrangement uses TRBV2 and TRBJ1-2, with a possible D match to TRBD1 (5 bases). V was pared by 3 bases and J by 8 bases, with 13 bases between. Germline V gives CDR1 SNHLY, CDR2 FYNNEI. There are 13 residues in the CDR3. The CDR3 spells CASSDGGSDGYTF. The CDR3 DNA reads TGTGCCAGCAGTGACGGGGGATCTGACGGCTACACCTTC.

This rearrangement joins TRBV11-2 to TRBJ1-1, with 9 bases fitting TRBD1. The germline CDR1 and CDR2 sequences are SGHAT and FQNNGV. There are 15 residues in the CDR3. The J segment lost 3 bases and the V segment lost 5 bases, leaving 7 bases of the junction unmatched. CDR3 sequence reads: CASSPLDRGDTEAFF. The CDR3 nucleotides read TGTGCCAGCAGCCCCCTGGACAGGGGTGACACTGAAGCTTTCTTT.

The CDR3 loop reads CASSRGPSEETQYF. CDR3 nucleotide sequence: TGTGCCAGCAGCCGGGGCCCGTCGGAAGAGACCCAGTACTTC. The chain employs TRBV7-2 and TRBJ2-5; D possibly uses TRBD1 or TRBD2 (5 bases each). Germline lookup yields CDR1 SGHTA and CDR2 FQGNSA. V was clipped by 5 bases and J by 3 bases, with 13 bases between them. This CDR3 is 14 amino acids long.

This clone was picked up a small number of times. The rearrangement joins TRBV4-3 to TRBJ2-6; 11 positions match TRBD2. Per the germline V gene, CDR1 is LGHNA and CDR2 is YSLEER. This CDR3 has 16 amino acids. V was clipped by 5 bases and J by 2 bases; unmatched bases: 2. The CDR3 reads CASSASGGTGANVLTF. CDR3 nucleotide sequence: TGCGCCAGCAGCGCTAGCGGGGGGACTGGGGCCAACGTCCTGACTTTC.

This clone was found once. The chain is built from TRBV2 and TRBJ2-3; D remains unclear. Germline V gene sequence: CDR1 SNHLY, CDR2 FYNNEI. The length of the CDR3 is 15 residues. The V gene lost 7 bases and the J gene lost 1 base, with 15 bases spanning the gap. CDR3 DNA sequence: TGTGCCAGCACGCGAATACCATATGGCACAGATACGCAGTATTTT. It specifies CASTRIPYGTDTQYF.

Only a few counts were recorded for this clone. The chain recombines TRBV6-5 with TRBJ2-1; 7 bases line up with TRBD1. This CDR3 is built from 13 residues. Per germline, CDR1 MNHEY and CDR2 SVGAGI. V lost 5 bases and J lost 6; bases outside the gene matches: 4. DNA for the CDR3: TGTGCCAGCAGTAGACAGGGCGGCAATGAGCAGTTCTTC. Translating it yields CASSRQGGNEQFF.

This chain joins TRBV11-1 and TRBJ2-5, with D tentatively TRBD1 or TRBD2 (6 bases each). CDR1 is SGHAT and CDR2 is FQDESV in the germline V gene (reference sequence). Trimming pared 0 bases from V and 1 base from J, leaving 15 bases between. This CDR3 contains 17 residues. In DNA, the CDR3 is TGTGCCAGCAGCTTAGCGCCGTACCGGGGGCTCCAAGAGACCCAGTACTTC. This gives the protein CASSLAPYRGLQETQYF.

J is TRBJ2-3 and V is TRBV15; D ambiguous. CDR1 is LNHNV and CDR2 is YYDKDF in the germline V gene (reference sequence). V lost 1 base and J 0 bases, leaving 11 bases between the germline ends. The CDR3 length is 16 residues. In DNA form, the CDR3 reads TGTGCCACCAGCAGAGTGCGTCTACCCAGCACAGATACGCAGTATTTT. Translating gives CATSRVRLPSTDTQYF.